The 20 T cell receptor delta chains reported below all come from one sample, sequenced in a study of Vδ1+ human thymocytes. Findings and caveats of the study: In the thymus, TRG and TRD repertoires looked highly polyclonal with Gaussian CDR3 lengths.

Their antigen targets remain unknown. RNA was extracted from the cells and then reverse transcribed. The CDR3 regions were amplified by multiplex PCR from V-gene primers to a constant-region primer. TCRdb re-called the multiplex PCR reads using CATT. The sample has 20,000 to 25,000 delta-chain clones; approximately 8.8% are singletons. Sequenced sample: Vdelta1+ gamma-delta thymocytes from the thymus. Subset in this sample: FACS-sorted CD3+ TCRalphabeta- TCRVdelta1+ TCRVdelta2- thymocytes. The receptor source for this set is a child younger than two who had congenital heart surgery.

V and J are TRDV1 and TRDJ2; possibly TRDD3 for D (5 bases). CDR1 is TSWWSYY, CDR2 QGS, per germline. V shed 8 bases and J shed 0 bases, with 16 bases lying between them. The CDR3 covers 16 residues. This CDR3 is CALLGGGPALTAQLFF. As DNA, the CDR3 is TGTGCTCTTTTAGGGGGGGGTCCCGCTTTGACAGCACAACTCTTCTTT.

This chain links TRDV1 with TRDJ1, with D possibly matching TRDD2 (6 bases). This CDR3 has 18 amino acids. Trimming took off 1 base at V and 0 bases at J, with 18 bases between the two ends. Germline V gene lookup returns CDR1 TSWWSYY and CDR2 QGS. The CDR3 DNA follows: TGTGCTCTTGGGGAACCCGGCCTTCCGTGGACGTACACCGATAAACTCATCTTT. Residues: CALGEPGLPWTYTDKLIF.

This clone was picked up a small number of times. This chain joins TRDV1 and TRDJ1; weak D call: TRDD2 (5 bases). The CDR3 covers 19 residues. CDR1 and CDR2 (germline): TSWWSYY, QGS. V gave up 4 bases and J gave up 3 bases, with 27 bases separating them. Here the CDR3 DNA reads TGTGCTCTTGGGGGCTTCTTCCACACCAGGGCTTACGTACCCGATAAACTCATCTTT. This sequence encodes CALGGFFHTRAYVPDKLIF.

The V and J genes are TRDV2 and TRDJ2; tentatively, D is TRDD3 (6 bases). Germline CDR1 and CDR2: GEAIGNYY and EKD. V dropped 3 bases and J dropped 4 bases, with 14 bases sitting between them. The CDR3 has 15 amino acids. CDR3 protein: CACDLPLLGTAQLFF. DNA for the CDR3: TGTGCCTGTGACCTCCCCTTACTGGGGACAGCACAACTCTTCTTT.

This clone was recorded a few times. This rearrangement joins TRDV1 to TRDJ1; D gene ambiguous. The CDR3 is 18 amino acids. V gave up 0 bases and J gave up 2 bases, with 19 bases separating them. CDR1 TSWWSYY and CDR2 QGS come from the germline V gene. The CDR3 is CALGELLALCKGTDKLIF. The CDR3 region has the DNA TGTGCTCTTGGGGAACTCCTTGCACTATGCAAGGGTACCGATAAACTCATCTTT.

This clone was seen a few times. This chain connects TRDV1 to TRDJ1; D call uncertain. The germline V and J ends were trimmed by 3 bases and 0 bases, with 23 bases remaining between them. CDR1 and CDR2 from the germline V gene are TSWWSYY and QGS. CDR3 length: 19 amino acids. The CDR3 DNA is TGTGCTCTTGGGGACTGGACCCAGAGCTCAACTTCGTACACCGATAAACTCATCTTT. It translates to CALGDWTQSSTSYTDKLIF.

This clone was picked up a small number of times. The same CDR3 can be traced to other DNA sequences in this sample. The chain uses TRDV1 and TRDJ1; 8 positions agree with TRDD3. This CDR3 contains 19 residues. Germline-derived CDR1 and CDR2 are TSWWSYY and QGS. Trimming at V came to 6 bases and at J to 4 bases, leaving 22 bases not matched to a gene. CDR3 protein: CALGPALLLGGPGVDKLIF. CDR3 in DNA: TGTGCTCTTGGCCCCGCTTTGTTACTGGGGGGCCCTGGGGTCGATAAACTCATCTTT.

V and J are TRDV1 and TRDJ1, with 12 bases aligning to TRDD3. The J gene, missing from TCRdb, was assigned here through DNA to germline matching. J lost 0 bases, V lost 3 bases, and 29 bases had no gene match. Looked up from germline, CDR1 is TSWWSYY and CDR2 is QGS. The CDR3 covers 25 residues. CDR3 amino acids: CALGEYTDSYWGIPLGSSYTDKLIF. In DNA, the CDR3 is TGTGCTCTTGGGGAGTACACCGATTCCTACTGGGGGATACCGCTGGGATCCTCTTACACCGATAAACTCATCTTT.

The table lists this clone with a few counts. The chain combines TRDV1 with TRDJ1; 13 bases align to TRDD3. The CDR3 totals 25 residues. The J segment lost 0 bases and the V segment lost 6 bases, leaving 31 bases of the junction unmatched. CDR1 TSWWSYY and CDR2 QGS come from the germline V gene. The CDR3 loop is CALGHKDRIFPTPVLGDTYTDKLIF. The CDR3 region has the DNA TGTGCTCTTGGCCACAAAGATAGGATATTCCCCACGCCCGTACTGGGGGATACGTACACCGATAAACTCATCTTT.

In its sample, this clone was seen once. V and J are TRDV1 and TRDJ1, with 10 nucleotides matching TRDD3. Germline matching of the DNA provided the J gene here, since TCRdb leaves it blank. The J segment lost 2 bases and the V segment lost 1 base, leaving 28 bases of the junction unmatched. CDR1 and CDR2 from the germline V gene are TSWWSYY and QGS. This CDR3 is 24 amino acids long. CDR3: CALGEHHTYWWRGIRDRVTDKLIF. CDR3 DNA: TGTGCTCTTGGGGAACACCACACATACTGGTGGAGGGGGATACGGGATAGAGTTACCGATAAACTCATCTTT.

The gene calls are TRDV1 and TRDJ1; D might be TRDD2 or TRDD3, each matching 8 bases. V was clipped by 2 bases and J by 0 bases, with 28 bases between them. CDR1 and CDR2 from the germline V gene are TSWWSYY and QGS. The CDR3 has 21 amino acids. CDR3 sequence reads: CALGEDFLRGISLWYTDKLIF. The CDR3 DNA reads as TGTGCTCTTGGGGAAGACTTCCTACGGGGGATAAGCCTCTGGTACACCGATAAACTCATCTTT.

This clone has more than one count but fewer than ten. The chain is built from TRDV2 and TRDJ3; TRDD3 aligns across 9 bases. The CDR3 length is 24 residues. The V gene's germline CDR1 is GEAIGNYY and CDR2 EKD. Trimming took 5 bases from V and 2 from J; bases not matched to a gene: 27. The CDR3 DNA reads as TGTGCCTGTGCCTACATGGAGTGGGGGATATCGAGTGGGTGGCGCGCCTGGGACACCCGACAGATGTTTTTC. Protein product: CACAYMEWGISSGWRAWDTRQMFF.

Only a few counts were recorded for this clone. The chain is built from TRDV1 and TRDJ1; 8 nucleotides line up with TRDD3. In germline, CDR1 is TSWWSYY, CDR2 QGS. Germline trimming cut 5 bases from V and 5 bases from J; bases unmatched to any gene: 13. The CDR3 covers 16 residues. The CDR3 DNA is TGTGCTCTTGGGTGGTACGTACTGGGGGTGGGAGATAAACTCATCTTT. Translating gives CALGWYVLGVGDKLIF.

This clone was counted between two and nine times. The rearrangement links TRDV1 to TRDJ1; TRDD3 is a possible D gene (5 bases). V was shortened by 2 bases and J by 3 bases, with 34 bases between the two germline ends. This CDR3 is built from 22 residues. Germline-derived CDR1 and CDR2 are TSWWSYY and QGS. The CDR3 DNA reads as TGTGCTCTTGGGGAAAGGCCTCCGCCGGATAGGGGGGTGGTATTCCCCTCCGATAAACTCATCTTT. Amino acids: CALGERPPPDRGVVFPSDKLIF.

V gene TRDV1 combines with J gene TRDJ1; 13 bases agree with TRDD3. Germline loops: CDR1 TSWWSYY, CDR2 QGS. This CDR3 has 17 residues. Germline trimming cut 0 bases from V and 7 bases from J; bases unmatched to any gene: 8. As DNA, the CDR3 is TGTGCTCTTGGGGAACTTCCCGTACTGGGGGATACGCCTAAACTCATCTTT. Translating it yields CALGELPVLGDTPKLIF.

This rearrangement joins TRDV1 to TRDJ1, with 11 bases identical to TRDD3. V dropped 1 base and J dropped 5; count of bases not matched to a gene: 12. CDR3 length equals 18 residues. Germline V CDR1 and CDR2: TSWWSYY, QGS. DNA for the CDR3: TGTGCTCTTGGGGAACGTGGGGGATACGCGTCCCGTACTGATAAACTCATCTTT. Translation gives CALGERGGYASRTDKLIF.

The V gene is TRDV1, the J gene TRDJ1; 13 nucleotides agree with TRDD3. CDR3 length: 19 residues. From germline, CDR1 is TSWWSYY and CDR2 QGS. V lost 3 bases to trimming and J lost 3 bases; unmatched junction nucleotides: 13. This CDR3 reads CALGDPDYWGIRRPDKLIF. DNA of the CDR3: TGTGCTCTTGGGGACCCGGACTACTGGGGGATACGCAGACCCGATAAACTCATCTTT.

This clone was counted a few times. The rearrangement uses TRDV1 and TRDJ1, with 8 positions matching TRDD3. V lost 4 bases to trimming and J lost 0 bases; unmatched junction nucleotides: 10. The V gene's germline CDR1 is TSWWSYY and CDR2 QGS. The CDR3 contains 17 residues. In nucleotides, the CDR3 is TGTGCTCTTGGGGCCCCGAAACTGGGGGGCTACACCGATAAACTCATCTTT. Amino acids: CALGAPKLGGYTDKLIF.

This sequence joins TRDV1 and TRDJ1, with TRDD3 matching 10 bases. J was trimmed by 1 base and V by 1 base; bases with no gene match: 21. The CDR3 covers 22 residues. Germline values: CDR1 TSWWSYY, CDR2 QGS. The CDR3 bases are TGTGCTCTTGGGGAACGAATAGGCCAGTACTGGGGGATGCTCTCCCTCACCGATAAACTCATCTTT. Translating gives CALGERIGQYWGMLSLTDKLIF.

Turning to this clone: An end of the junction does not agree with germline; a read error may underlie this. Other nucleotide sequences in the sample specify the same CDR3. The chain couples TRDV1 to TRDJ1; 13 nucleotides match TRDD3. Germline values: CDR1 TSWWSYY, CDR2 QGS. There are 22 residues in the CDR3. The CDR3, as DNA: TGTGCCCTTGGGGAACTATGGAAGTTTGGGCTACTGGGGGATACGAAGGCCGATAAACTCATCTTT. It translates to CALGELWKFGLLGDTKADKLIF.